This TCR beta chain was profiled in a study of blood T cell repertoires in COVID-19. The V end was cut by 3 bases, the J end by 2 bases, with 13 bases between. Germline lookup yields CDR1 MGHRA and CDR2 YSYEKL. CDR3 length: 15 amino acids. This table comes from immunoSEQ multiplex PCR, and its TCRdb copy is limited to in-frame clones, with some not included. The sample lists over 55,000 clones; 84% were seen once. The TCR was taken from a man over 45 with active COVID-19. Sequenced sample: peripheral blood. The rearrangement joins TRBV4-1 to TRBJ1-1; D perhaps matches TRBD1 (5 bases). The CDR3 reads CASSHFRGSNTEAFF. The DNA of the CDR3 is TGCGCCAGCAGCCATTTTAGGGGCTCAAACACTGAAGCTTTCTTT.